The clone carrying this T cell receptor (beta chain) was seen only a few times. Its matching antigen is unknown. The junction had 14 bases not matched to a gene; V was cut back by 3 bases and J by 7 bases. The CDR3 sequence is 16 residues long. Germline CDR1 and CDR2: KGHSH and LQKENI. Quantitative barcoded 5'-RACE was used to prepare TCR beta libraries. Via MiXCR, TCRdb re-called the 5' RACE reads, giving one row per CDR3 protein. Among under 300,000 distinct CDR3 sequences listed, roughly a tenth were seen once. These data originate in a study of CD8 T cells in ankylosing spondylitis. Overall study findings and caveats: As reported, disease-linked clones showed significant enrichment in matched ankylosing spondylitis synovial fluid. Apparently characteristic of ankylosing spondylitis blood was a TCR beta motif (roughly eight highly homologous variants). Earlier work had already found some motif variants in reactive arthritis synovial fluid and blood.

The chain recombines TRBV18 with TRBJ2-7; TRBD1 agrees at 8 bases. Specimen: blood, either unsorted or a sorted T cell fraction (not recorded which). This TCR was sampled from a male donor with ankylosing spondylitis or in good health (not recorded which). DNA for the CDR3: TGTGCCAGCTCACCCCCGACAGGGGTCTCTTTAGAAGAGCAGTACTTC. Protein product: CASSPPTGVSLEEQYF. Full variable domain (outside the CDR3, taken from reference TRBV18 and TRBJ2-7): NAGVMQNPRHLVRRRGQEARLRCSPMKGHSHVYWYRQLPEEGLKFMVYLQKENIIDESGMPKERFSAEFPKEGPSILRIQQVVRGDSAAYFCASSPPTGVSLEEQYFGPGTRLTVT.